Sequencing of this T cell receptor (beta chain) was carried out in a study of beta chain features in type 1 diabetes. Across the whole study: Similarity in age, gender and cell yields was seen between patients and healthy donors. Sorted cells numbering around 100,000,000 were examined across all samples.

Per the germline V gene, CDR1 is ENHRY and CDR2 is SYGVKD. With 6 bases clipped from V and 4 bases from J, the junction kept 9 bases outside the gene matches. CDR3 length equals 15 residues. Reverse transcription of all isolated RNA meant that expressed TCRB transcripts were sequenced. TCRdb's table, derived via immunoSEQ multiplex PCR, lists solely in-frame clones and lacks some. The sample records 620,000 or so clones, about a sixth being singletons. All of the sorted populations showed purity greater than 95%. This TCR was recovered from a man in his late teens or twenties in good health. J is TRBJ1-2 and V is TRBV10-3; 9 bases line up with TRBD1. Sequenced sample: naive CD4+ T cells from blood. The CDR3: CAIRKQGARSYGYTF. The CDR3 DNA reads TGTGCCATCAGGAAACAGGGGGCGAGGTCCTATGGCTACACCTTC.